This TCR beta chain stems from a study of blood T cell repertoires in COVID-19 (dated by TCRdb to about 2020). Regarding the complete study: Samples covering the acute and convalescent phases of COVID-19 were provided by collaborators in the United States, Italy and Spain. The repertoires were released in a freely available public database intended as a resource for research on the immune response to SARS-CoV-2. Nearly every sample came with metadata listing a de-identified subject ID, COVID-19 status, age in years and sex. Where available, HLA class I and class II types were taken from metadata supplied by the sample provider and were not determined by assay-based typing. The prospective study material was composed of cDNA or gDNA derived from T cells, B-cell-depleted T cells, or PBMCs. The dataset comprised deeply sampled blood TCRbeta repertoires from subjects exposed to, actively infected with, or recovered from COVID-19. Samples came from the ongoing ImmuneRACE study (first 160 participants) plus 1,254 subjects from 6 global collaborators. Overall study results and their limits: The amount of clinical and demographic metadata varied by source and participant and was provided uncurated.

The immunoSEQ Assay, a bias-controlled multiplex PCR, was used to amplify TCRbeta CDR3 regions from genomic DNA. The paper's processing steps were these. Nucleated cell counts per sample were estimated from amplification of reference gene primers within the assay. To quantify the absolute abundance of each unique TCRbeta CDR3 rearrangement, sequence reads were collapsed and filtered. For each sample, productive Simpson clonality was calculated by taking the square root of Simpson's diversity index across productive rearrangements. As stored in TCRdb, this immuneACCESS dataset retains in-frame rearrangements with V and J assigned. A fraction of the clones does not appear; measured against another copy, unresolved V genes explain less than half of the discrepancy, and the remainder lacks a known reason. V and J calls and clone size follow that table, whereas D and trimming were derived from the DNA. The sample has hundreds of thousands of clones on record, around 92% of them singletons. Roughly a tenth of the sample belongs to the ten largest clones.

As concerns this clone: Its target antigen remains unknown. Base-call qualities are not available, and no considerably larger clone is one nucleotide away.

In the prospective study, participants were about 18 to 95 years old, resided in under 30 geographic areas of the United States, and were enrolled through a virtual design. In the prospective study, cohorts were assigned on the basis of participant-reported clinical history obtained from a screening survey and a study questionnaire. Recovered participants in ImmuneRACE Cohort 3 were defined as having two consecutive negative NP/OP PCR tests, clearance from a healthcare professional, or resolution of symptoms. Mobile phlebotomists in the prospective study collected whole blood, serum and a nasopharyngeal or oropharyngeal swab from every participant. Additional blood draws and questionnaires over an approximately 2-month period could optionally be provided by prospective study participants. Before DNA extraction, prospective study blood samples were shipped either frozen or at room temperature. CDR1 and CDR2 are drawn from the germline V gene: SGHVS, FNYEAQ. The CDR3 contains 13 residues, cysteine and phenylalanine counted. Just CDR3 DNA is preserved here, 39 bases in frame from base 1. V is reduced by 3 bases and J by 2 bases, leaving a spacing of 6 bases between them.

The receptor was isolated from a woman in her thirties who had recovered from COVID-19. Source material: PBMCs or T cells enriched from blood (not recorded which). The chain was built from TRBV7-6 and TRBJ2-3; no confident D gene assignment can be made. The CDR3 in this case is CASSLRNTDTQYF. The sequenced DNA is TGTGCCAGCAGCTTGCGGAACACAGATACGCAGTATTTT.